What follows are 22 T cell receptor beta chains derived from one specimen sequenced in a study of CD8+ T cells in alopecia areata. TCR sequencing used cDNA made by reverse transcription of extracted RNA. Generated by immunoSEQ multiplex PCR, the TCRdb table keeps only in-frame clones and is missing some. The data hold 65,000 to 95,000 clones, with 51% observed a single time. The material sequenced was NKG2D-high CD8+ T cells sorted from blood. These receptor sequences come from a human donor with alopecia areata.

This chain uses TRBV27 with TRBJ2-7; D is unresolved. CDR1 is MNHEY, CDR2 SMNVEV, per germline (reference sequence). V shed 2 bases and J shed 3 bases, with 17 bases lying between them. The CDR3 sequence is 16 residues long. CDR3 coding DNA: TGTGCCAGCAGTTTACGAGGCAGCAGTAAATACTACGAGCAGTACTTC. Residues: CASSLRGSSKYYEQYF.

The chain couples TRBV6-5 to TRBJ1-5; D is uncertain. CDR1 and CDR2 (germline): MNHEY, SVGAGI. Trimming took 5 bases from V and 5 from J, leaving 10 bases between them. This CDR3 region has 13 residues. DNA of the CDR3: TGTGCCAGCAGTACCTGGACTGATCAGCCCCAGCATTTT. This gives the protein CASSTWTDQPQHF.

This clone has just a few counts. The V and J genes are TRBV29-1 and TRBJ2-4; D possibly uses TRBD1 or TRBD2 (6 bases each). Germline V gives CDR1 SQVTM, CDR2 ANQGSEA. This CDR3 spans 13 amino acids. The V and J ends lost 7 bases and 8 bases respectively, with 18 bases between them. CDR3 loop: CSGVRTAGDIQYF. The CDR3 nucleotides are TGCAGCGGCGTTAGGACAGCGGGCGACATTCAGTACTTC.

V is TRBV13 and J is TRBJ2-1; D call uncertain. The V gene lost 1 base and the J gene lost 8 bases, with 3 bases spanning the gap. This CDR3 is built from 11 residues. Germline V gene sequence: CDR1 PRHDT, CDR2 FYEKMQ (reference sequence). CDR3 nucleotide sequence: TGTGCCAGCAGCTTAGATTATGAGCAGTTCTTC. Its translation: CASSLDYEQFF. Combining the CDR3 with reference TRBV13 and TRBJ2-1 gives the whole variable domain AAGVIQSPRHLIKEKRETATLKCYPIPRHDTVYWYQQGPGQDPQFLISFYEKMQSDKGSIPDRFSAQQFSDYHSELNMSSLELGDSALYFCASSLDYEQFFGPGTRLTVL.

The chain joins TRBV5-6 to TRBJ1-5; TRBD1 matches 10 bases. After removal of 2 bases from V and 5 bases from J, the junction contained 4 bases not matched to a gene. From germline, CDR1 is SGHDT and CDR2 YYEEEE. The CDR3 spans 15 residues. In DNA form, the CDR3 reads TGTGCCAGCAGCTTCGGGACAGGGGCCTATCAGCCCCAGCATTTT. Its protein product is CASSFGTGAYQPQHF.

The CDR3: CASSLTGSLSYGYTF. In nucleotides, the CDR3 is TGCGCCAGCAGCTTGACAGGGTCCTTATCGTATGGCTACACCTTC. The genes are TRBV5-1 and TRBJ1-2, with D perhaps TRBD1 (6 bases). The CDR3 extends over 15 amino acids. CDR1 and CDR2 (germline): SGHRS, YFSETQ. Between the trimmed V and J ends, which lost 1 base and 5 bases, there was a span of 15 bases.

The chain has TRBV14 and TRBJ2-1, with 8 positions matching TRBD2. The junction had 20 bases not matched to a gene; V was cut back by 3 bases and J by 4 bases. The CDR3 consists of 20 residues. Germline V lookup: CDR1 SGHDN, CDR2 FVKESK. The CDR3 DNA is TGTGCCAGCAGCCAGCTCACACCTCTAGCGGGCCTCCAGACGTACAATGAGCAGTTCTTC. Translated: CASSQLTPLAGLQTYNEQFF.

The V call is TRBV4-3, the J call TRBJ2-1; no clear D. Deletions cut 1 base from V and 6 bases from J, with 7 bases between. This CDR3 has 13 residues. Germline lookup yields CDR1 LGHNA and CDR2 YSLEER. The DNA for the CDR3 is TGCGCCAGCAGCCAAGGATACAGCAATGAGCAGTTCTTC. Translating gives CASSQGYSNEQFF.

This clone was counted only a few times. The V gene is TRBV23-1, the J gene TRBJ1-2; 9 bases fit TRBD1. TRBV23-1 is placed among ORFs of uncertain function. The CDR3 consists of 17 residues. V lost 0 bases and J lost 2; bases outside the gene matches: 7. DNA of the CDR3: TGCGCCAGCAGTCAATCTTGTCCAGGACAGGGGAACTATGGCTACACCTTC. Its protein is CASSQSCPGQGNYGYTF.

The chain employs TRBV11-2 and TRBJ2-7, with D possibly matching TRBD1 (6 bases). Trimming removed 0 bases at V and 3 bases at J, with 9 bases between. Germline V lookup: CDR1 SGHAT, CDR2 FQNNGV. The CDR3 extends over 14 amino acids. CDR3 nucleotide sequence: TGTGCCAGCAGCTTAGAGGGACACCACTACGAGCAGTACTTC. It codes for CASSLEGHHYEQYF.

This clone counts as medium-sized. The J gene is TRBJ1-5, the V gene TRBV19, with D uncertain. The CDR3 spans 13 residues. V lost 3 bases and J lost 5, with 8 bases in between. Germline loops: CDR1 LNHDA, CDR2 SQIVND (reference sequence). The CDR3 loop is CASSMNGDQPQHF. CDR3 DNA sequence: TGTGCCAGTAGTATGAACGGAGATCAGCCCCAGCATTTT.

This clone was picked up one time. In DNA form, the CDR3 reads TGTGCCAGCAGCTTCGAACTAGCGGGGGAAGAGACCCAGTACTTC. Its protein is CASSFELAGEETQYF. The chain recombines TRBV7-8 with TRBJ2-5; 11 bases map to TRBD2. Germline-derived CDR1 and CDR2 are SGHVS and FQNEAQ. The CDR3 has 15 amino acids. The J segment lost 3 bases and the V segment lost 3 bases, leaving 3 bases of the junction unmatched.

The gene calls are TRBV7-9 and TRBJ2-2; D perhaps matches TRBD2 (5 bases). V was pared by 4 bases and J by 6 bases, with 9 bases between. Germline values: CDR1 SEHNR, CDR2 FQNEAQ (reference sequence). The CDR3 has 13 residues. CDR3 in DNA: TGTGCCAGCAGCTCGGAGGTGGCCGGGGAGCTGTTTTTT. Protein product: CASSSEVAGELFF.

This sequence joins TRBV4-1 and TRBJ2-7; D remains unclear. There are 13 residues in the CDR3. The V and J ends lost 0 bases and 4 bases respectively, with 7 bases between them. Germline assignment: CDR1 MGHRA and CDR2 YSYEKL. The CDR3 bases are TGCGCCAGCAGCCAAGAAGGAGAGTACGAGCAGTACTTC. Its protein is CASSQEGEYEQYF.

This chain uses TRBV7-9 with TRBJ2-7; unclear D gene. CDR3 size: 15 residues. The V end lost 5 bases, the J end lost 1 base, and 15 bases lay between the germline ends. Per the germline V gene, CDR1 is SEHNR and CDR2 is FQNEAQ (reference sequence). Here the CDR3 reads CASSPLGISSYEQYF. The DNA of the CDR3 is TGTGCCAGCAGCCCCCTTGGCATTTCTTCCTACGAGCAGTACTTC.

This clone was recorded only once. The CDR3 loop reads CASSLVSPGHANTGELFF. In DNA, the CDR3 is TGCGCCAGCAGCTTAGTGTCACCGGGACACGCGAACACCGGGGAGCTGTTTTTT. The chain has TRBV5-1 and TRBJ2-2; D is possibly TRBD1 (6 bases). The CDR3 sequence is 18 residues long. Trimming took 2 bases from V and 0 from J, leaving 17 bases between them. Germline CDR1 is SGHRS and CDR2 is YFSETQ. The full variable domain, its missing parts supplied by reference TRBV5-1 and TRBJ2-2, is KAGVTQTPRYLIKTRGQQVTLSCSPISGHRSVSWYQQTPGQGLQFLFEYFSETQRNKGNFPGRFSGRQFSNSRSEMNVSTLELGDSALYLCASSLVSPGHANTGELFFGEGSRLTVL.

This rearrangement joins TRBV7-2 to TRBJ1-3, with a possible D match to TRBD1 (5 bases). Per the germline V gene, CDR1 is SGHTA and CDR2 is FQGNSA. With 1 base removed from V and 0 bases from J, the gap between germline ends came to 7 bases. The CDR3 extends over 15 amino acids. CDR3 coding DNA: TGTGCCAGCAGCTTAGATGACAGCTCTGGAAACACCATATATTTT. As protein: CASSLDDSSGNTIYF.

The V and J genes are TRBV7-9 and TRBJ2-7; unclear D gene. Germline V gene lookup returns CDR1 SEHNR and CDR2 FQNEAQ (reference sequence). The ends were cut back, 6 bases at V and 3 bases at J, with 12 bases in the middle. The CDR3 consists of 13 residues. The CDR3 loop reads CASRNGSFYEQYF. The CDR3 nucleotides are TGTGCCAGCAGAAACGGGTCCTTCTACGAGCAGTACTTC.

The chain recombines TRBV28 with TRBJ2-3; tentative D call: TRBD2 (5 bases). The CDR3 is 14 residues long. Between the trimmed V and J ends, which lost 5 bases and 2 bases, there was a span of 11 bases. Germline loops: CDR1 MDHEN, CDR2 SYDVKM. The CDR3 DNA reads as TGTGCCAGCAGTACGGACGACTACACAGATACGCAGTATTTT. This codes for CASSTDDYTDTQYF.

This clone showed up just a few times. This chain uses TRBV29-1 with TRBJ2-1; D not certain. Germline CDR1 and CDR2: SQVTM and ANQGSEA. The CDR3 spans 10 residues. The V and J ends lost 7 bases and 13 bases respectively, with 14 bases between them. CDR3 nucleotides: TGCAGCGCCCTCGATGGGTACCAGTTCTTC. This gives the protein CSALDGYQFF.

The genes are TRBV27 and TRBJ1-1; D is unclear. V lost 1 base and J 6 bases, leaving 15 bases between the germline ends. This CDR3 comprises 15 residues. Germline CDR1 MNHEY, CDR2 SMNVEV (reference sequence). In DNA form, the CDR3 reads TGTGCCAGCAGTTTATTTGGCCCGAAGGGCGCTGAAGCTTTCTTT. Its protein is CASSLFGPKGAEAFF.

The chain links TRBV28 to TRBJ2-7; unclear D gene. Germline V CDR1 and CDR2: MDHEN, SYDVKM. The V end was cut by 5 bases, the J end by 1 base, with 9 bases between. This CDR3 comprises 13 residues. The CDR3 nucleotides are TGTGCCAGCAGTGCGGTTGGTTCCTACGAGCAGTACTTC. Amino acids: CASSAVGSYEQYF.